The clone carrying this T cell receptor beta chain turned up a few times. The antigen is unknown. These data belong to a study of T cell repertoires in cytomegalovirus infection. For the study at large: Public TCR beta signatures marked donors with CMV infection and the matching HLA. Study observations and caveats: Cumulated frequencies of public TCR beta families served to identify carriers of CMV plus the relevant HLA. HLA-C-restricted CMV-specific TCR beta clonotypes were dominant in the ex vivo response.

TCRdb fed the reads into MiXCR, producing one record per CDR3 protein. The profile covers approximately 630,000 distinct CDR3 sequences, with approximately 24% appearing a single time and 6.5% to 10% taken by the ten largest. This CDR3 is built from 16 residues. Germline V gives CDR1 MNHEY, CDR2 SVGAGI. Trimming cost V 0 bases and J 1 base, with 13 bases left between them. Sequencing was done on a sample of CD8+ T cells from PBMCs. The sequence derives from a human donor in good health (CMV status not recorded). Some clones in this sample may be carry-over from other donors' samples. This chain joins TRBV6-5 and TRBJ2-7; D may match TRBD1 or TRBD2 (5 bases each). CDR3 sequence (DNA): TGTGCCAGCAGTTACTCGAGGGGTGGGGGTTCCTACGAGCAGTACTTC. Amino acids: CASSYSRGGGSYEQYF.